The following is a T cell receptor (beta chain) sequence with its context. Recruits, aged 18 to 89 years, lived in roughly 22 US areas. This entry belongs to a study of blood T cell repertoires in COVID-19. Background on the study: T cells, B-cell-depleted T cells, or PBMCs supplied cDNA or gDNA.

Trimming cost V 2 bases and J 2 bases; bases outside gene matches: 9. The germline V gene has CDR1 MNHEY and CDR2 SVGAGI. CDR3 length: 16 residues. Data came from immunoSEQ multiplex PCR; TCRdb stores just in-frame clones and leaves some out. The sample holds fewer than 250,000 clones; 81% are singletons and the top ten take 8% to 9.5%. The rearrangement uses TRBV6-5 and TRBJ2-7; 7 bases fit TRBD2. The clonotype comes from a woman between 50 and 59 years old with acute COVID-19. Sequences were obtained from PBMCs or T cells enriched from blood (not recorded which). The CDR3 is CASSYELPSGAYEQYF. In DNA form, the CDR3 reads TGTGCCAGCAGTTACGAGCTTCCTAGCGGAGCCTACGAGCAGTACTTC.